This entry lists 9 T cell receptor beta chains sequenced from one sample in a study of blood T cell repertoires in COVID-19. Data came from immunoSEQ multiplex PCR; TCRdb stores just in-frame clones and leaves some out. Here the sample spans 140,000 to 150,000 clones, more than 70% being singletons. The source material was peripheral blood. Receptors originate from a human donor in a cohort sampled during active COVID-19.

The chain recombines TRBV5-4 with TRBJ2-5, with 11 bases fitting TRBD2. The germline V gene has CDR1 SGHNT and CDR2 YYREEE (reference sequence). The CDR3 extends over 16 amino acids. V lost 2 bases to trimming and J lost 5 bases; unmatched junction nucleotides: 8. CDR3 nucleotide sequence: TGTGCCAGCAGCTTACCTAATAGCGGGAGGGTGGAGACCCAGTACTTC. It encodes CASSLPNSGRVETQYF.

The CDR3 coding sequence is TGTGCCAGCAGCCCCCAACCTGGACTGAGCTCCTACAATGAGCAGTTCTTC. This translates into CASSPQPGLSSYNEQFF. J is TRBJ2-1 and V is TRBV9, with D possibly TRBD2 on 5 matching bases. Trimming took 4 bases from V and 0 from J, leaving 17 bases between them. Germline CDR1 reads SGDLS; CDR2 reads YYNGEE. This CDR3 is 17 amino acids long. Based on the CDR3 plus reference TRBV9 and TRBJ2-1, the full variable domain is DSGVTQTPKHLITATGQRVTLRCSPRSGDLSVYWYQQSLDQGLQFLIQYYNGEERAKGNILERFSAQQFPDLHSELNLSSLELGDSALYFCASSPQPGLSSYNEQFFGPGTRLTVL.

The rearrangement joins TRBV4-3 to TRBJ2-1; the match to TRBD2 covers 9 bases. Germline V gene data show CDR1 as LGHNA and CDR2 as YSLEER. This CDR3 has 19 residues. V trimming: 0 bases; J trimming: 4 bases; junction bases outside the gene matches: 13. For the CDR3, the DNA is TGCGCCAGCAGCCAAGATAATCTAGGCGGACTAGCGACTTACAATGAGCAGTTCTTC. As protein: CASSQDNLGGLATYNEQFF.

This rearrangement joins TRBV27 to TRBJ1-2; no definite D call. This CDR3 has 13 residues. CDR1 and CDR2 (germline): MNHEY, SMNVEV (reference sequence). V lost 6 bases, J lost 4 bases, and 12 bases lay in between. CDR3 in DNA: TGTGCCAGCAGCCCGCGCGGTAGCTATGGCTACACCTTC. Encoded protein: CASSPRGSYGYTF.

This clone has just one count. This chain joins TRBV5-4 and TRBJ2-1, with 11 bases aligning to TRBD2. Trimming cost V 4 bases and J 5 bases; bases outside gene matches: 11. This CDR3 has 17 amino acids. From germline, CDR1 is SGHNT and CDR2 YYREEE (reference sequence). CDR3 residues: CASSPGTSGTGDNEQFF. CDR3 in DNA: TGTGCCAGCAGCCCTGGGACTAGCGGAACCGGAGACAATGAGCAGTTCTTC.

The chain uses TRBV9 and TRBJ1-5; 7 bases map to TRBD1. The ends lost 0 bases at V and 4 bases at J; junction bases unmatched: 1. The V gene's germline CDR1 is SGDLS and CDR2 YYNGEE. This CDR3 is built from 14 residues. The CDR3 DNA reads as TGTGCCAGCAGCGTAGCCAGGGGGAATCAGCCCCAGCATTTT. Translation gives CASSVARGNQPQHF.

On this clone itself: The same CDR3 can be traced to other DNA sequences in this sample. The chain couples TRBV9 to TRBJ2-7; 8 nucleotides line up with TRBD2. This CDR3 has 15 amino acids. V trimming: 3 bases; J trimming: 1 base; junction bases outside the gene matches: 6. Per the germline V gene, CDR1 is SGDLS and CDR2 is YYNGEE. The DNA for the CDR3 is TGTGCCAGCAGCGCTCGGGAGGGCCAATCCTACGAGCAGTACTTC. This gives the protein CASSAREGQSYEQYF.

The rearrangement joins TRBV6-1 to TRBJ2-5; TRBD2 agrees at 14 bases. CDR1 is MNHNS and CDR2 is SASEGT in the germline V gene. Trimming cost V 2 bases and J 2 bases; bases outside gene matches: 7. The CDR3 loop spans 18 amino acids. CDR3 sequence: CASSESRTSGGRQETQYF. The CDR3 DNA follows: TGTGCCAGCAGTGAATCTCGGACTAGCGGGGGGAGGCAAGAGACCCAGTACTTC.

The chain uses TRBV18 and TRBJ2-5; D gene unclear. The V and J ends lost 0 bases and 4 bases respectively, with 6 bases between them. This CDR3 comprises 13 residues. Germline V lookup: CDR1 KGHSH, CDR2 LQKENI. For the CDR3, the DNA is TGTGCCAGCTCACCACCAAGCTTAGAGACCCAGTACTTC. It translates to CASSPPSLETQYF. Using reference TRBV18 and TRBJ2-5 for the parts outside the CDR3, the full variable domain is NAGVMQNPRHLVRRRGQEARLRCSPMKGHSHVYWYRQLPEEGLKFMVYLQKENIIDESGMPKERFSAEFPKEGPSILRIQQVVRGDSAAYFCASSPPSLETQYFGPGTRLLVL.